This note documents a single T cell receptor beta chain sequence. Its matching antigen is unknown. The data belong to a study of T cell repertoires in cytomegalovirus infection. Study-level points and caveats: The study found HLA-C-restricted CMV-specific TCR beta clonotypes dominating the ex vivo response.

V was shortened by 3 bases and J by 6 bases, with 20 bases between the two germline ends. CDR3 length equals 15 residues. Germline V gene data show CDR1 as DFQATT and CDR2 as SNEGSKA (reference sequence). From the reads, TCRdb called clonotypes with MiXCR, one entry per CDR3 protein. Of roughly 280,000 distinct CDR3 sequences in the sample, roughly an eighth were seen once. The source of this sequence is a human donor in good health (CMV status not recorded). Some clones in this sample may be carry-over from other donors' samples. The V gene is TRBV20-1, the J gene TRBJ1-1; D is perhaps TRBD1 (6 bases). The sequenced sample consisted of PBMCs. CDR3 in DNA: TGCAGTGCTAGGGGTAGGGGGAGTTTGGAATCTGAAGCTTTCTTT. It encodes CSARGRGSLESEAFF.